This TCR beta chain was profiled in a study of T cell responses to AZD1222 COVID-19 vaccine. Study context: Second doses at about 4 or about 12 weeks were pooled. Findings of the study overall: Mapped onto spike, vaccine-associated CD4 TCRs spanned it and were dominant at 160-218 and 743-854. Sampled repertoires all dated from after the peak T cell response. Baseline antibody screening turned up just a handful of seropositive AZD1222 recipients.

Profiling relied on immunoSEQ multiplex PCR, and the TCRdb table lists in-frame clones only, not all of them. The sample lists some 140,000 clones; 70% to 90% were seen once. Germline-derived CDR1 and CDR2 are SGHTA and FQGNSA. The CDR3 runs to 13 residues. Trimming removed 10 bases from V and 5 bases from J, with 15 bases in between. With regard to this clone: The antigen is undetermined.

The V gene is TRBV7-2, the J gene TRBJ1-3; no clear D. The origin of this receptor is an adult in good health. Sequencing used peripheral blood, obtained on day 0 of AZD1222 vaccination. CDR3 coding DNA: TGTGCCACCTGCGGGGTCTACAGAAACACCATATATTTT. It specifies CATCGVYRNTIYF. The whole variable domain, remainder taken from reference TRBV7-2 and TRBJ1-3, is GAGVSQSPSNKVTEKGKDVELRCDPISGHTALYWYRQSLGQGLEFLIYFQGNSAPDKSGLPSDRFSAERTGGSVSTLTIQRTQQEDSAVYLCATCGVYRNTIYFGEGSWLTVV.